These T cell receptor beta chains were read from a single sample in a study of T cell repertoires in cytomegalovirus infection. What these receptors recognize is not known. TCRdb reprocessed the reads via MiXCR and lists one record per CDR3 protein. Altogether approximately 1,000,000 distinct CDR3 sequences are present, about a third being singletons, with the ten largest covering over 13%. Sequenced material: cultured CD8+ T cells from PBMCs, taken from culture after CMV antigen stimulation. The receptors come from a human donor in good health (CMV status not recorded). Some clones in this sample may be carry-over from other donors' samples. Both conserved end residues are part of each CDR3. The D gene is left open where the match is weak. Clone size, where shown, is once, few, many, or a class for clones that have expanded.

clone_size	v_call	j_call	d_call	cdr3_aa	cdr3_nt
few	TRBV7-6	TRBJ1-2	.	CASSLSQGNGYTF	TGTGCCAGCAGCTTAAGCCAGGGAAATGGCTACACCTTC
few	TRBV7-9	TRBJ2-5	TRBD1	CASSAGTGDEETQYF	TGTGCCAGCAGCGCCGGGACAGGGGATGAGGAGACCCAGTACTTC
few	TRBV6-1	TRBJ1-5	.	CASNVRSSLIEPQHF	TGTGCCAGCAATGTCCGAAGCTCCCTAATCGAACCCCAGCATTTT
.	TRBV19	TRBJ2-1	.	CASSVAGGQYNEQFF	TGTGCCAGTAGTGTCGCGGGGGGACAGTACAATGAGCAGTTCTTC
.	TRBV6-8	TRBJ2-3	TRBD2	CASSYSIAGGTDTQYF	TGTGCCAGCAGTTACTCGATCGCGGGAGGCACAGATACGCAGTATTTT
few	TRBV6-5	TRBJ1-1	.	CASSPDGVNTEAFF	TGTGCCAGCAGCCCGGACGGGGTTAACACTGAAGCTTTCTTT
.	TRBV7-4	TRBJ2-1	TRBD2	CASSLPGGRYNEQFF	TGTGCCAGCAGCTTACCGGGCGGGAGGTACAATGAGCAGTTCTTC
.	TRBV7-6	TRBJ2-5	TRBD2	CASSLERGGLETQYF	TGTGCTAGCAGCTTAGAACGGGGGGGCCTTGAGACCCAGTACTTC
once	TRBV2	TRBJ2-5	.	CASSSLGLPETQYF	TGTGCCAGCAGTTCACTAGGCCTCCCGGAGACCCAGTACTTC
.	TRBV7-3	TRBJ2-3	TRBD2	CGSSLKRSGGVTDTQYF	TGTGGCAGCAGCTTAAAGCGGAGCGGGGGGGTTACAGATACGCAGTATTTT
few	TRBV7-9	TRBJ2-3	.	CASSARDFSTDTQYF	TGTGCCAGCAGCGCGAGGGACTTCAGCACAGATACGCAGTATTTT
.	TRBV4-1	TRBJ2-1	TRBD1	CASSQGPGQEQFF	TGCGCCAGCAGCCAAGGTCCGGGACAGGAGCAGTTCTTC
.	TRBV6-8	TRBJ2-2	.	CASTRTNVGIGELFF	TGTGCCAGCACCCGGACAAACGTTGGTATAGGGGAGCTGTTTTTT
few	TRBV7-6	TRBJ2-2	.	CASSLEGAANTGELFF	TGTGCCAGCAGCTTAGAAGGTGCCGCGAACACCGGGGAGCTGTTTTTT
.	TRBV28	TRBJ1-4	.	CASNLPPGEKLFF	TGTGCCAGCAACCTCCCCCCGGGTGAAAAACTGTTTTTT
.	TRBV27	TRBJ1-1	.	CASSPGTHTEAFF	TGTGCCAGCAGTCCAGGAACACACACTGAAGCTTTCTTT
few	TRBV19	TRBJ1-5	TRBD1	CASSMGQGFSDQPQHF	TGTGCCAGTAGTATGGGACAGGGTTTTAGCGATCAGCCCCAGCATTTT
many	TRBV12-3/TRBV12-4	TRBJ2-2	TRBD2	CASSLARMERGTGELFF	TGTGCCAGCAGTTTAGCGAGGATGGAGCGGGGGACCGGGGAGCTGTTTTTT
many	TRBV7-2	TRBJ2-1	.	CASSSFGGHLRDEQFF	TGTGCCAGCAGCTCCTTCGGGGGGCACCTTCGGGATGAGCAGTTCTTC
.	TRBV7-6	TRBJ2-7	.	CASSSLTGRIEQYF	TGTGCCAGCAGCTCATTGACAGGGAGGATCGAGCAGTACTTC
.	TRBV6-1	TRBJ2-1	.	CASSGLWGNEQFF	TGTGCCAGCAGTGGTCTCTGGGGAAATGAGCAGTTCTTC
few	TRBV27	TRBJ2-7	.	CASSLSSLDINYEQYF	TGTGCCAGCAGTCTCTCCAGTTTGGACATTAACTACGAGCAGTACTTC
.	TRBV7-9	TRBJ1-1	.	CALGFNTEAFF	TGTGCCTTAGGATTTAACACTGAAGCTTTCTTT
.	TRBV7-9	TRBJ2-2	TRBD2	CASSSELAGVTGELFF	TGTGCCAGCAGCTCAGAACTAGCGGGGGTCACCGGGGAGCTGTTTTTT
.	TRBV4-1	TRBJ2-4	TRBD1	CASSDPGTGVTKNIQYF	TGCGCCAGCAGCGATCCCGGGACAGGGGTCACAAAAAACATTCAGTACTTC
once	TRBV20-1	TRBJ2-3	.	CSTSGPSGTDTQYF	TGCAGTACCTCCGGGCCCTCAGGGACAGATACGCAGTATTTT
few	TRBV7-6	TRBJ2-3	.	CASSTSEGERDPDTQYF	TGTGCCAGCAGCACCTCAGAGGGGGAAAGGGACCCAGATACGCAGTATTTT
.	TRBV12-3/TRBV12-4	TRBJ1-5	.	CANILSTRIQPQHF	TGTGCCAACATCCTATCTACAAGGATCCAGCCCCAGCATTTT
.	TRBV27	TRBJ1-6	.	CASSLSGTGSSPLHF	TGTGCCAGCAGTTTATCAGGGACGGGGAGTTCACCCCTCCACTTT
many	TRBV7-6	TRBJ1-1	.	CASSLGSTEAFF	TGTGCCAGCAGCTTGGGGAGCACTGAAGCTTTCTTT
.	TRBV19	TRBJ2-1	.	CASSVEGELSYNEQFF	TGTGCCAGTAGTGTCGAAGGGGAATTATCCTACAATGAGCAGTTCTTC
many	TRBV7-6	TRBJ2-2	.	CASSLKEDTPNTGELFF	TGTGCCAGCAGCTTAAAAGAGGACACGCCGAACACCGGGGAGCTGTTTTTT
few	TRBV27	TRBJ2-2	.	CASSLGSWVGGELFF	TGTGCCAGCAGTTTGGGATCCTGGGTCGGCGGGGAGCTGTTTTTT
few	TRBV7-9	TRBJ2-1	TRBD2	CASSLALSWQRGAYNEQFF	TGTGCCAGCAGCTTAGCCCTCAGTTGGCAGCGGGGGGCCTACAATGAGCAGTTCTTC
.	TRBV5-4	TRBJ2-1	.	CASSFGHWEQFF	TGTGCCAGCAGCTTTGGCCACTGGGAGCAGTTCTTC
few	TRBV6-1	TRBJ2-1	.	CASSEVLNGEQFF	TGTGCCAGCAGTGAAGTCCTGAACGGTGAGCAGTTCTTC
few	TRBV19	TRBJ1-2	.	CASEFSPNYGYTF	TGTGCCTCCGAATTTTCACCCAACTATGGCTACACCTTC